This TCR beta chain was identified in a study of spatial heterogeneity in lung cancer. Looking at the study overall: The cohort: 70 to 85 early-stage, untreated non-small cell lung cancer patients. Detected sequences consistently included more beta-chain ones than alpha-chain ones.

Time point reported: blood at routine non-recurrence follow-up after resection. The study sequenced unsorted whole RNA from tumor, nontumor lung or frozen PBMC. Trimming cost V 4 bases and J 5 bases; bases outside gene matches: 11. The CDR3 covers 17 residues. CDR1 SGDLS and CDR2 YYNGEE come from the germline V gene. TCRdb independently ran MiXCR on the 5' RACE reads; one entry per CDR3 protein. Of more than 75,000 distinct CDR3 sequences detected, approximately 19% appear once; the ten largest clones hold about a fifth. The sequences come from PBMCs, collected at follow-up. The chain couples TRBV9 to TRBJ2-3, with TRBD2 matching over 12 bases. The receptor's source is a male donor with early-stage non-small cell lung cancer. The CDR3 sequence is CASSPRASGGGRDTQYF. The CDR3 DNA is TGTGCCAGCAGCCCCCGGGCTAGCGGGGGGGGAAGAGATACGCAGTATTTT.